The 32 T cell receptor beta chains given below trace back to one sample, sequenced in a study of shared clonotypes between healthy human individuals. Sequenced by immunoSEQ multiplex PCR; TCRdb stores in-frame clones only, minus some. The sample has millions of clones; roughly 94% are singletons. Source material: naive CD4+ T cells sorted from blood. Subset defined: CD45RA+ positively selected. All receptors come from a man between 18 and 35 years old in good health.

V is TRBV27 and J is TRBJ2-7; 11 nucleotides align to TRBD1. The CDR3 is 15 amino acids. V lost 3 bases and J lost 4; bases outside the gene matches: 5. Looked up from germline, CDR1 is MNHEY and CDR2 is SMNVEV (reference sequence). The CDR3: CASSFWGQGVYEQYF. In DNA form, the CDR3 reads TGTGCCAGCAGTTTTTGGGGACAGGGGGTGTACGAGCAGTACTTC.

This chain uses TRBV19 with TRBJ1-3; D unresolved. This CDR3 region has 15 residues. Looked up from germline, CDR1 is LNHDA and CDR2 is SQIVND (reference sequence). V lost 3 bases, J lost 0 bases, and 9 bases lay in between. This CDR3 reads CASSIPQRSGNTIYF. The CDR3 DNA reads TGTGCCAGTAGTATCCCACAACGCTCTGGAAACACCATATATTTT.

The V and J genes are TRBV5-4 and TRBJ2-2; possibly TRBD1 for D (6 bases). CDR3 size: 16 residues. Trimming stripped 2 bases from V and 5 bases from J, with 16 bases between. In germline, CDR1 is SGHNT, CDR2 YYREEE (reference sequence). The CDR3 region has the DNA TGTGCCAGCAGCTTAAGATTAGTGGGGGCGACCGGGGAGCTGTTTTTT. Translation gives CASSLRLVGATGELFF.

This rearrangement joins TRBV12-2 to TRBJ1-2; no DNA check was done on the table's D call, TRBD1. TRBV12-2 is annotated as a pseudogene. This CDR3 comprises 16 residues. The CDR3 DNA is TGTGCAAGTCGCTTGACACAGGGTGCCTACCACTATGGCTACACCTTC. This translates into CASRLTQGAYHYGYTF.

The V and J genes are TRBV7-9 and TRBJ2-7; no clear D. CDR1 and CDR2 from the germline V gene are SEHNR and FQNEAQ (reference sequence). This CDR3 comprises 13 residues. Trimming pared 0 bases from V and 0 bases from J, leaving 3 bases between. The CDR3 DNA follows: TGTGCCAGCAGCTTAGCTATCTCCTACGAGCAGTACTTC. Translation gives CASSLAISYEQYF.

The V and J genes are TRBV5-1 and TRBJ1-5; unclear D gene. This CDR3 comprises 16 residues. Germline values: CDR1 SGHRS, CDR2 YFSETQ. Trimming pared 4 bases from V and 1 base from J, leaving 15 bases between. CDR3 in DNA: TGCGCCAGCAGCCTCCCAACCGTCCCAAGCAATCAGCCCCAGCATTTT. Encoded protein: CASSLPTVPSNQPQHF.

The chain has TRBV7-9 and TRBJ2-5; TRBD2 matches at 9 bases. The ends lost 9 bases at V and 1 base at J; junction bases unmatched: 3. Germline CDR1 and CDR2: SEHNR and FQNEAQ (reference sequence). The CDR3 runs to 13 residues. CDR3: CARSSGGQETQYF. In nucleotides, the CDR3 is TGTGCCAGGAGTAGCGGGGGCCAAGAGACCCAGTACTTC.

The V gene is TRBV10-1, the J gene TRBJ1-4; 7 bases are shared with TRBD1. Per the germline V gene, CDR1 is WNHNN and CDR2 is SYGVQD (reference sequence). V gave up 6 bases and J gave up 5 bases; unmatched junction bases: 3. The CDR3 is 13 amino acids. CDR3 DNA sequence: TGCGCCAGCAGAGGACAGGTGAATGAAAAACTGTTTTTT. Translation gives CASRGQVNEKLFF.

The chain recombines TRBV4-3 with TRBJ2-7, with D hard to call. Deletions cut 0 bases from V and 3 bases from J, with 6 bases between. Germline CDR1 is LGHNA and CDR2 is YSLEER. The CDR3 sequence is 13 residues long. The CDR3 here is CASSQDKGYEQYF. DNA for the CDR3: TGCGCCAGCAGCCAAGACAAAGGCTACGAGCAGTACTTC.

Regarding this clone: The same CDR3 also results from other DNA sequences found in this sample. This sequence joins TRBV6-5 and TRBJ1-2; D is undetermined. The CDR3 spans 11 residues. V was pared by 4 bases and J by 7 bases, with 7 bases between. Per germline, CDR1 MNHEY and CDR2 SVGAGI. Here the CDR3 DNA reads TGTGCCAGCAGTTCTGGAGGTGGCTACACCTTC. Its protein product is CASSSGGGYTF.

The chain has TRBV11-3 and TRBJ2-1; 14 nucleotides agree with TRBD2. After removal of 5 bases from V and 9 bases from J, the junction contained 3 bases not matched to a gene. There are 14 residues in the CDR3. Germline V gene sequence: CDR1 SGHNT, CDR2 YENEEA. DNA of the CDR3: TGTGCCAGCAGCGCGGGACTAGCGGGAGTTGAGCAGTTCTTC. Residues: CASSAGLAGVEQFF.

The chain recombines TRBV6-4 with TRBJ2-5; TRBD1 or TRBD2 may be the D gene (5 bases each). Trimming removed 5 bases from V and 6 bases from J, with 13 bases in between. Germline V gives CDR1 MRHNA, CDR2 SNTAGT. The CDR3 extends over 13 amino acids. DNA of the CDR3: TGTGCCAGCAGTCCGGGACCCCGGCAGACCCAGTACTTC. Amino acids: CASSPGPRQTQYF.

The chain carries TRBV5-1 and TRBJ2-4; 16 positions match TRBD2. V lost 5 bases, J lost 1 base, and 6 bases stayed unmatched. Germline V lookup: CDR1 SGHRS, CDR2 YFSETQ. The CDR3 spans 18 residues. The CDR3 spells CASRPGLAGGNAKNIQYF. The CDR3 DNA reads as TGCGCCAGCAGACCGGGACTAGCGGGAGGGAATGCCAAAAACATTCAGTACTTC.

This chain uses TRBV5-6 with TRBJ2-2; D is perhaps TRBD2 (6 bases). The CDR3 is 16 amino acids. Germline CDR1 reads SGHDT; CDR2 reads YYEEEE. Trimming shortened V by 0 bases and J by 1 base, and 10 bases separated the two germline ends. CDR3: CASSLAGSGNTGELFF. The DNA for the CDR3 is TGTGCCAGCAGCTTGGCTGGTAGCGGGAACACCGGGGAGCTGTTTTTT.

This clone was seen once. V gene TRBV2 combines with J gene TRBJ1-1; 8 bases match TRBD1. V trimming: 2 bases; J trimming: 3 bases; junction bases outside the gene matches: 5. Germline V gene data show CDR1 as SNHLY and CDR2 as FYNNEI. The CDR3 consists of 15 residues. CDR3 sequence reads: CASSEQGALDTEAFF. DNA for the CDR3: TGTGCCAGCAGTGAACAGGGGGCTTTGGACACTGAAGCTTTCTTT.

This chain joins TRBV6-5 and TRBJ2-3; D remains unclear. Trimming took 8 bases from V and 1 from J, leaving 16 bases between them. The CDR3 totals 15 residues. CDR1 is MNHEY, CDR2 SVGAGI, per germline. The CDR3 DNA reads as TGTGCCAGCGGCCCCCAGGCTAGGGGCACAGATACGCAGTATTTT. Its translation is CASGPQARGTDTQYF.

The J gene is TRBJ2-4, the V gene TRBV25-1; the D gene is possibly TRBD1 (6 bases). The V gene lost 4 bases and the J gene lost 13 bases, with 11 bases spanning the gap. CDR1 MGHDK and CDR2 SYGVNS come from the germline V gene. The CDR3 has 11 amino acids. CDR3 amino acids: CASSGSQGQYF. CDR3 sequence (DNA): TGTGCCAGCAGTGGATCCCAGGGGCAGTACTTC. The variable domain in full, completed from reference TRBV25-1 and TRBJ2-4, reads EADIYQTPRYLVIGTGKKITLECSQTMGHDKMYWYQQDPGMELHLIHYSYGVNSTEKGDLSSESTVSRIRTEHFPLTLESARPSHTSQYLCASSGSQGQYFGAGTRLSVL.

For this clone: A read error may explain this, as a much larger clone is one base away. The identical CDR3 is also encoded by other nucleotide sequences in the sample. The chain uses TRBV7-9 and TRBJ1-1; D is perhaps TRBD1 (5 bases). The CDR3 has 13 amino acids. In germline, CDR1 is SEHNR, CDR2 FQNEAQ (reference sequence). V was pared by 3 bases and J by 1 base, with 6 bases between. Here the CDR3 reads CASSFGGNTEAFF. DNA for the CDR3: TGTGCCAGCAGCTTTGGGGGGAACACTGAAGCTTTCTTT.

The chain links TRBV6-6 to TRBJ1-1; no clear D. The CDR3 covers 12 residues. Germline values: CDR1 MNHNY, CDR2 SVGAGI (reference sequence). V lost 0 bases, J lost 7 bases, and 6 bases lay in between. The CDR3 sequence is CASSYSEFEAFF. The DNA of the CDR3 is TGTGCCAGCAGTTACTCCGAGTTTGAAGCTTTCTTT.

This clone is a singleton in its sample. The J gene is TRBJ1-4, the V gene TRBV19; no firm D call. Germline loops: CDR1 LNHDA, CDR2 SQIVND (reference sequence). The ends were cut back, 7 bases at V and 2 bases at J, with 11 bases in the middle. CDR3 length equals 14 residues. Here the CDR3 reads CASKDAGTNEKLFF. In nucleotides, the CDR3 is TGTGCCAGTAAAGATGCGGGGACTAATGAAAAACTGTTTTTT.

Written as DNA, the CDR3 is TGTGCCATCGGATACGAGCAGTACTTC. Translating it yields CAIGYEQYF. The V call is TRBV10-3, the J call TRBJ2-7; D is undetermined. Per germline, CDR1 ENHRY and CDR2 SYGVKD. Trimming left V 8 bases short and J 4 bases short, with 3 bases between. There are 9 residues in the CDR3.

The chain has TRBV6-1 and TRBJ2-7, with D unresolved. CDR3 size: 13 residues. V was clipped by 2 bases and J by 0 bases, with 5 bases between them. Germline V gives CDR1 MNHNS, CDR2 SASEGT. The CDR3 reads CASSEKVSYEQYF. The CDR3 coding sequence is TGTGCCAGCAGTGAAAAAGTCTCCTACGAGCAGTACTTC.

V is TRBV6-1 and J is TRBJ2-7; 9 bases are a match to TRBD1. Trimming cost V 4 bases and J 0 bases; bases outside gene matches: 4. There are 15 residues in the CDR3. CDR1 and CDR2 from the germline V gene are MNHNS and SASEGT. CDR3 sequence reads: CASSVWTGASYEQYF. The CDR3 region has the DNA TGTGCCAGCAGTGTTTGGACAGGGGCCTCCTACGAGCAGTACTTC.

The V and J genes are TRBV10-3 and TRBJ2-7; D is uncertain. Germline V lookup: CDR1 ENHRY, CDR2 SYGVKD. V was shortened by 5 bases and J by 3 bases, with 8 bases between the two germline ends. This CDR3 is built from 12 residues. This CDR3 is CAISNPGYEQYF. The CDR3 DNA follows: TGTGCCATCAGTAATCCAGGCTACGAGCAGTACTTC.

The chain links TRBV5-1 to TRBJ2-7, with 9 nucleotides matching TRBD2. Unmatched junction bases numbered 3, after V lost 4 bases and J lost 4 bases. CDR1 is SGHRS and CDR2 is YFSETQ in the germline V gene. This CDR3 has 13 amino acids. The CDR3 reads CASSRGGAYEQYF. In DNA form, the CDR3 reads TGCGCCAGCAGCCGCGGGGGGGCATACGAGCAGTACTTC.

This sequence joins TRBV4-3 and TRBJ2-1; a weak D match, TRBD2 (5 bases). Germline CDR1 and CDR2: LGHNA and YSLEER. CDR3 length: 15 residues. The V end lost 0 bases, the J end lost 0 bases, and 6 bases lay between the germline ends. The CDR3 protein is CASSQEGSSYNEQFF. The CDR3 DNA reads TGCGCCAGCAGCCAAGAGGGGAGCTCCTACAATGAGCAGTTCTTC.

The chain uses TRBV9 and TRBJ2-5; D may match TRBD1 or TRBD2 (5 bases each). CDR1 and CDR2 (germline): SGDLS, YYNGEE. This CDR3 is built from 16 residues. The V end was cut by 0 bases, the J end by 2 bases, with 14 bases between. The chain's CDR3 is CASSVATGTAQETQYF. CDR3 DNA sequence: TGTGCCAGCAGCGTAGCTACCGGGACGGCTCAAGAGACCCAGTACTTC. Combining the CDR3 with reference TRBV9 and TRBJ2-5 gives the whole variable domain DSGVTQTPKHLITATGQRVTLRCSPRSGDLSVYWYQQSLDQGLQFLIQYYNGEERAKGNILERFSAQQFPDLHSELNLSSLELGDSALYFCASSVATGTAQETQYFGPGTRLLVL.

This rearrangement joins TRBV28 to TRBJ1-1; TRBD1 matches 10 bases. J was trimmed by 4 bases and V by 6 bases; bases with no gene match: 8. CDR3 length: 15 amino acids. CDR1 and CDR2 (germline): MDHEN, SYDVKM. The DNA for the CDR3 is TGTGCCAGCAGGCTTTTCGGACAGGGGGGCACTGAAGCTTTCTTT. Its translation is CASRLFGQGGTEAFF.

V is TRBV7-2 and J is TRBJ2-6; D gene unclear. Germline-derived CDR1 and CDR2 are SGHTA and FQGNSA. The CDR3 has 13 residues. V dropped 6 bases and J dropped 2 bases, with 5 bases sitting between them. CDR3: CASRVAGANVLTF. The CDR3 DNA reads TGTGCCAGCAGAGTCGCTGGGGCCAACGTCCTGACTTTC.

V gene TRBV30 combines with J gene TRBJ1-2; D is undetermined. Trimming took 4 bases from V and 5 from J, leaving 17 bases between them. The CDR3 is made up of 14 amino acids. Germline loops: CDR1 GTSNPN, CDR2 SVGIG (reference sequence). This CDR3 reads CAWTPTSFGYGYTF. CDR3 nucleotide sequence: TGTGCCTGGACCCCGACCTCTTTCGGGTATGGCTACACCTTC.

This chain links TRBV4-1 with TRBJ1-2, with D hard to call. This CDR3 has 16 residues. Germline V lookup: CDR1 MGHRA, CDR2 YSYEKL. V shed 0 bases and J shed 0 bases, with 11 bases lying between them. CDR3 residues: CASSQDGFSANYGYTF. CDR3 sequence (DNA): TGCGCCAGCAGCCAAGACGGTTTCTCAGCTAACTATGGCTACACCTTC.

A word on this clone: The sample carries other DNA sequences with the same CDR3. The chain recombines TRBV18 with TRBJ1-6; 7 bases map to TRBD1. The CDR3 extends over 15 amino acids. With 2 bases clipped from V and 3 bases from J, the junction kept 1 base outside the gene matches. The germline CDR1 and CDR2 sequences are KGHSH and LQKENI. CDR3 region: CASSPDRVYNSPLHF. The CDR3 DNA follows: TGTGCCAGCTCACCAGACAGGGTCTATAATTCACCCCTCCACTTT.